This T cell receptor beta chain appears in the sequencing data of a study of identical twins. General study points: There is a chance that invariant MAIT and iNKT cells partially muddied zero-insertion analyses.

TCRdb re-derived calls from the 5' RACE reads in MiXCR, one entry per CDR3 protein. The sample includes 550,000 to 800,000 distinct CDR3 sequences, just over 7% of them seen just once. About this clonotype itself: Its antigen is unknown.

The V end was cut by 3 bases, the J end by 4 bases, with 12 bases between. CDR3 length: 15 amino acids. These records were also assigned to another study, of yellow fever vaccine responses in identical twins. This second report adds: Twins' vaccine T cell response reportedly gave the appearance of partial convergence and partial personalization.

This receptor was identified in a woman between 18 and 29 years old in good health. The rearrangement joins TRBV12-3 or TRBV12-4 to TRBJ2-2, with no clear D. Sample: PBMCs. CDR3 sequence: CASSFKLPGTGELFF. Written as DNA, the CDR3 is TGTGCCAGCAGTTTCAAGCTCCCGGGCACCGGGGAGCTGTTTTTT.